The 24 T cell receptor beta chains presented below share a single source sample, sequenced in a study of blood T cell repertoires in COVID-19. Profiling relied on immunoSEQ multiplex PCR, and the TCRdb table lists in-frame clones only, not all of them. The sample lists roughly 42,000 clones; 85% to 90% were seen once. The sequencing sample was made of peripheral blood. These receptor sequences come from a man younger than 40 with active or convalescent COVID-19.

The CDR3 DNA follows: TGTGCCAGCAGTACCTGGGACAGGGCCGCAGATACGCAGTATTTT. The encoded protein is CASSTWDRAADTQYF. This chain links TRBV28 with TRBJ2-3; 9 nucleotides match TRBD1. Germline V gene data show CDR1 as MDHEN and CDR2 as SYDVKM. With V trimmed by 5 bases and J by 4 bases, 7 bases remained unmatched. The CDR3 consists of 15 residues.

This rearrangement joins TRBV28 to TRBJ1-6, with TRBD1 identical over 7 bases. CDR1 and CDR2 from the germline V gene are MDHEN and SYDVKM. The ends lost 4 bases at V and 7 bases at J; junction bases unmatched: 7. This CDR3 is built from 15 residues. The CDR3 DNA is TGTGCCAGCAGTTCGAACAGGGGATGGAATTCACCCCTCCACTTT. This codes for CASSSNRGWNSPLHF.

In DNA, the CDR3 is TGTGCCAGCAGCGTACAGTGGAACACTGAAGCTTTCTTT. Protein: CASSVQWNTEAFF. The genes are TRBV2 and TRBJ1-1, with D unresolved. This CDR3 region has 13 residues. Germline CDR1 reads SNHLY; CDR2 reads FYNNEI. V lost 6 bases to trimming and J lost 1 base, with 9 bases between them.

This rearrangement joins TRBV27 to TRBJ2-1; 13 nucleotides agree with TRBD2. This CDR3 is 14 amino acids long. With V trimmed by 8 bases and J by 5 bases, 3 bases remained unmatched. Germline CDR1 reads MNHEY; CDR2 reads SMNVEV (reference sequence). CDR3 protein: CASPGLAGNNEQFF. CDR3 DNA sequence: TGTGCCAGCCCGGGACTAGCGGGGAACAATGAGCAGTTCTTC.

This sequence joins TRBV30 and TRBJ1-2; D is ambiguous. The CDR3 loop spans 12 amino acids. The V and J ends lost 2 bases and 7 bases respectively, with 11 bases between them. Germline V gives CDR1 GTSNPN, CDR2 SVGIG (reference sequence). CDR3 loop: CAWSLQSGGYTF. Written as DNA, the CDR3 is TGTGCCTGGAGTCTCCAGAGCGGTGGCTACACCTTC.

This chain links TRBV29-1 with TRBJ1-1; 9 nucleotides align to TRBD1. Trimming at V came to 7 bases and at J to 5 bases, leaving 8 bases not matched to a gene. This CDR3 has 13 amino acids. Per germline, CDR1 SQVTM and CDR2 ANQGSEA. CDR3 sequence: CSASDRGGTEAFF. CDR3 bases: TGCAGCGCAAGCGACAGGGGGGGAACTGAAGCTTTCTTT.

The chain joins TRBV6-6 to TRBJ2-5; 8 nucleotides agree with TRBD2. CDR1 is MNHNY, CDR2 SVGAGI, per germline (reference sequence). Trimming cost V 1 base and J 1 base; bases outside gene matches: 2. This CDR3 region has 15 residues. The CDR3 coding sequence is TGTGCCAGCAGTTACTTAGCGGGGTCCCAAGAGACCCAGTACTTC. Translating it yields CASSYLAGSQETQYF.

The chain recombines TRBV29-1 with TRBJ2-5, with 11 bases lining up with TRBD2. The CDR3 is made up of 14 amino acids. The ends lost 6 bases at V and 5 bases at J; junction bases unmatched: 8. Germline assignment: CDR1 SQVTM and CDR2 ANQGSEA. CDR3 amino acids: CSVSLAGVGETQYF. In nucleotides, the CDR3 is TGCAGCGTCTCACTAGCGGGAGTGGGTGAGACCCAGTACTTC.

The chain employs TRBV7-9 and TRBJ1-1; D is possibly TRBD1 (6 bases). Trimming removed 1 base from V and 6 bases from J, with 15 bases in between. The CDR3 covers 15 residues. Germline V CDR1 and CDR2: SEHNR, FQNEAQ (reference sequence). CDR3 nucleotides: TGTGCCAGCAGCTTAGGGTTGGGGGCGCGCTCTGAAGCTTTCTTT. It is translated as CASSLGLGARSEAFF.

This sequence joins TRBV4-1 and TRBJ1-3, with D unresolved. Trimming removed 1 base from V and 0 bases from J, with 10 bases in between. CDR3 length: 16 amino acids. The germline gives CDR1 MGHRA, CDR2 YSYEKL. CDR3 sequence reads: CASSQGHTVSGNTIYF. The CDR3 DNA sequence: TGCGCCAGCAGCCAAGGGCATACCGTCTCTGGAAACACCATATATTTT.

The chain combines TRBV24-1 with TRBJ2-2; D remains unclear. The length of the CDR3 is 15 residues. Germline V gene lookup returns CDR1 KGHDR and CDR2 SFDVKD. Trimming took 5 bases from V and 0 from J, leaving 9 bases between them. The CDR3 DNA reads TGTGCCACCAGTGGGCCCCTCCCGAACACCGGGGAGCTGTTTTTT. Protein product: CATSGPLPNTGELFF.

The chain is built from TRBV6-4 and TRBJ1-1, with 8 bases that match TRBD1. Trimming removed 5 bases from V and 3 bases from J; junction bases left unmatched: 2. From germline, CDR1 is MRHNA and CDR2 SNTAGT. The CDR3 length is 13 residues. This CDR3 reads CASSQGAYTEAFF. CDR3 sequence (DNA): TGTGCCAGCAGTCAGGGGGCTTACACTGAAGCTTTCTTT.

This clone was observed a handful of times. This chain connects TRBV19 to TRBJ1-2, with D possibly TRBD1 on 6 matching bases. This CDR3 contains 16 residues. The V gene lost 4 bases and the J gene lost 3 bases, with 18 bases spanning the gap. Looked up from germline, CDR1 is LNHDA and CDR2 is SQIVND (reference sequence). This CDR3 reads CASSTDLWGLHYGYTF. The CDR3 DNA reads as TGTGCCAGTAGTACCGATCTGTGGGGGCTGCACTATGGCTACACCTTC.

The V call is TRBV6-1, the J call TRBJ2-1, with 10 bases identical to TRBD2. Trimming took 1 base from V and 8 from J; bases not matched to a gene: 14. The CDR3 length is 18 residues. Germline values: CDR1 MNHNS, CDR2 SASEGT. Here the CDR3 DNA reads TGTGCCAGCAGTGAAGAATCTCCTAGCGGGAGTTTCTTTGATGAGCAGTTCTTC. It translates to CASSEESPSGSFFDEQFF.

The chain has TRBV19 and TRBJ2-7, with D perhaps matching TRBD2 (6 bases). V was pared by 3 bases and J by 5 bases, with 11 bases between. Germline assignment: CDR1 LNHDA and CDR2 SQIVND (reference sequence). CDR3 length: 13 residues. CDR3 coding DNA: TGTGCCAGTAGTATGGGGGGTGGGAACGAGCAGTACGTC. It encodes CASSMGGGNEQYV.

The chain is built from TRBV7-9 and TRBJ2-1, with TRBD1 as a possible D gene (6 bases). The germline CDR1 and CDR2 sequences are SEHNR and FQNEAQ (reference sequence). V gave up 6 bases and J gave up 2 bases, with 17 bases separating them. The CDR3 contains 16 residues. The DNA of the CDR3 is TGTGCCAGCAGTCAAGCAGGGGAAGGACCCTACAATGAGCAGTTCTTC. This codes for CASSQAGEGPYNEQFF.

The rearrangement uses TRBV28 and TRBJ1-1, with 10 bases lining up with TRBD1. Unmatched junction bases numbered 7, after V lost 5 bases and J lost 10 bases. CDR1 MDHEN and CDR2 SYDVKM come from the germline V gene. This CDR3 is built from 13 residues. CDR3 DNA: TGTGCCAGCAGTCCCGGGACAGGGGTACGAGCTTTCTTT. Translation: CASSPGTGVRAFF.

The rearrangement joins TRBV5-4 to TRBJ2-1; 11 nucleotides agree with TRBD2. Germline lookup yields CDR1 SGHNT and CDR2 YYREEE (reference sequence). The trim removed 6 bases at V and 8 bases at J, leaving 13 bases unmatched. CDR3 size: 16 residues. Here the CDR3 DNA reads TGTGCCAGCACCTGGACTAGCGGGCAAGGAGGCGATGAGCAGTTCTTC. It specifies CASTWTSGQGGDEQFF.

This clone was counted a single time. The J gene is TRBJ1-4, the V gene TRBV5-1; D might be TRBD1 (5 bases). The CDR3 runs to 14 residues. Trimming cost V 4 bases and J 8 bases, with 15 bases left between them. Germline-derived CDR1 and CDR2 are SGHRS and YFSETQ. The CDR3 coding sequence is TGCGCCAGCAGCCCAGGGACTACTCAGGAAAAACTGTTTTTT. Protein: CASSPGTTQEKLFF.

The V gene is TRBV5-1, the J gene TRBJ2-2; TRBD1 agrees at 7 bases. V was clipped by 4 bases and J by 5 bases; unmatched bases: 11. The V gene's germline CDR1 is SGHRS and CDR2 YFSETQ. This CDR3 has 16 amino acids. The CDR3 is CASSPLLSTGTGELFF. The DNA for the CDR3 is TGCGCCAGCAGCCCCCTCCTTTCGACAGGGACCGGGGAGCTGTTTTTT.

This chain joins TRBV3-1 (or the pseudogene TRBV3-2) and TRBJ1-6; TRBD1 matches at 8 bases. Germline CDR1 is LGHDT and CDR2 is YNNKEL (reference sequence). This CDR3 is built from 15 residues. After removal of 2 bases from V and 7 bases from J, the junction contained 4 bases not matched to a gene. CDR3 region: CASSQQGALNSPLHF. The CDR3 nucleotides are TGTGCCAGCAGCCAACAGGGGGCACTAAATTCACCCCTCCACTTT.

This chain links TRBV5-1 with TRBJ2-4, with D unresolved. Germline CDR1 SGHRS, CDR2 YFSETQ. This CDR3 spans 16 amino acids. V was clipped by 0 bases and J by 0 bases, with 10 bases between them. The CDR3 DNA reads TGCGCCAGCAGCTTGGGGCTAGGCGAAGCCAAAAACATTCAGTACTTC. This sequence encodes CASSLGLGEAKNIQYF.

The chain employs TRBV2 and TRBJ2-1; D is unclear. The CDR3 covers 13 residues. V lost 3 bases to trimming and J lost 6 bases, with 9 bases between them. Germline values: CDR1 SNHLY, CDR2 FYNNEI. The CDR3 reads CASSDSSRNEQFF. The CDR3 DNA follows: TGTGCCAGCAGTGATTCGAGCCGCAATGAGCAGTTCTTC.

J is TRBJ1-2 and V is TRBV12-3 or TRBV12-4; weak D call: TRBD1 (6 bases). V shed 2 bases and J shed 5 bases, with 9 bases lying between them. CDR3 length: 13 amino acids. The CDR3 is CASSLQQGYGYTF. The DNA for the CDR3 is TGTGCCAGCAGTTTACAACAGGGTTATGGCTACACCTTC.